This T cell receptor (beta chain) originates from a study of OX40 agonist ivuxolimab in advanced cancers. Study-wide context: Patients receiving dose escalation had hepatocellular carcinoma, melanoma, renal cell or head and neck cancer. Study-wide results and limits: Blood T cells, both CD4+ and CD8+, expanded clonally by week 6 at 0.1 to 3.0 mg/kg.

V dropped 2 bases and J dropped 5 bases, with 15 bases sitting between them. Germline-derived CDR1 and CDR2 are MNHNY and SVGAGI (reference sequence). The CDR3 covers 15 residues. Only in-frame clones appear in the TCRdb table, and some are missing; sequencing was by immunoSEQ multiplex PCR. The table has some 17,000 clones, approximately 72% seen once. In regard to this clone: Its antigen is currently unknown.

Source: CD4+ or CD8+ T cells sorted from blood, taken in a trial of the OX40 agonist ivuxolimab. The rearrangement joins TRBV6-6 to TRBJ1-2; no clear D. This TCR was recovered from an adult with an advanced solid tumor such as melanoma, head and neck, liver or kidney cancer. CDR3 loop: CASSYRGRDIYGYTF. The CDR3 DNA reads as TGTGCCAGCAGTTACCGAGGACGGGATATTTATGGCTACACCTTC.